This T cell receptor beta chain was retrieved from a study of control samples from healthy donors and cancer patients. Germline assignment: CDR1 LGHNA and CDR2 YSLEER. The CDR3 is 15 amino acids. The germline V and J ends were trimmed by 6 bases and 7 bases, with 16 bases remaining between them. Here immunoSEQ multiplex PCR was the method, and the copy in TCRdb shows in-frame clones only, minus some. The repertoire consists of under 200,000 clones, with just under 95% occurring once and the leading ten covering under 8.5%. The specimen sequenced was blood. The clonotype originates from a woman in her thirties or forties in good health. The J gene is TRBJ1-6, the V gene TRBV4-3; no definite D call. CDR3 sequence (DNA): TGCGCCAGCAGTCCTACGCTTGGGAACAATTCACCCCTCCACTTT. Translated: CASSPTLGNNSPLHF.